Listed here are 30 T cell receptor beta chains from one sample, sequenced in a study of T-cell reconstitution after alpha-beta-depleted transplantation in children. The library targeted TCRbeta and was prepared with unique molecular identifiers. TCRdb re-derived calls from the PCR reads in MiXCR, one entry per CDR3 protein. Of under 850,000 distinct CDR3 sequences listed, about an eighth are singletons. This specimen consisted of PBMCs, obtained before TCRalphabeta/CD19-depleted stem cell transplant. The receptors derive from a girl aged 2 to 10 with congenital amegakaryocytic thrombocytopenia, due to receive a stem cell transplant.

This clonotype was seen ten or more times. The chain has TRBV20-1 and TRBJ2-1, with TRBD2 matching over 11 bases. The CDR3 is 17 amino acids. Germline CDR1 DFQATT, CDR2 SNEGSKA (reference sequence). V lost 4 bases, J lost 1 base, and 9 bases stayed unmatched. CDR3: CSATQLAGDESYNEQFF. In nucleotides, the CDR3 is TGCAGTGCTACCCAACTAGCGGGAGATGAGTCCTACAATGAGCAGTTCTTC.

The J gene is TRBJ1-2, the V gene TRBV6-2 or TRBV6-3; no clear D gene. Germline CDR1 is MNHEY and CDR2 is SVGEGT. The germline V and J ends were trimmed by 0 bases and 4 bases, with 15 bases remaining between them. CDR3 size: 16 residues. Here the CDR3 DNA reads TGTGCCAGCAGTTACTCGATTCTTGCAGTCCTCTATGGCTACACCTTC. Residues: CASSYSILAVLYGYTF.

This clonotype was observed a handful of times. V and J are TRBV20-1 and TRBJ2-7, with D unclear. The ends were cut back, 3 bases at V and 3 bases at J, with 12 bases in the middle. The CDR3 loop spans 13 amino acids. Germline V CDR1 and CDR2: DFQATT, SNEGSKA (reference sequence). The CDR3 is CSARSRLIYEQYF. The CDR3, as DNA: TGCAGTGCTAGGTCCCGGTTGATCTACGAGCAGTACTTC.

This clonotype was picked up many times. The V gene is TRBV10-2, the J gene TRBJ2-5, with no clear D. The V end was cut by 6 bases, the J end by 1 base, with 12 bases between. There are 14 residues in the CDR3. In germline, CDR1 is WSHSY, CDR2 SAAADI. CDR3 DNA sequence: TGCGCCAGCAGCTCACCTCGGATCCAAGAGACCCAGTACTTC. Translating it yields CASSSPRIQETQYF.

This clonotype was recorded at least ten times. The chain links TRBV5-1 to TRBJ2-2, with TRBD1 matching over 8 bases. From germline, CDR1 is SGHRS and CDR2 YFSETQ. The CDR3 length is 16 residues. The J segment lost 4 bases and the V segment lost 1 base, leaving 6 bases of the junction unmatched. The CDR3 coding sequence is TGCGCCAGCAGCTTGACAGGGGGTAACCCCACCGGGGAGCTGTTTTTT. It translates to CASSLTGGNPTGELFF. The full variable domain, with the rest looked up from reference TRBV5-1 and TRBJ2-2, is KAGVTQTPRYLIKTRGQQVTLSCSPISGHRSVSWYQQTPGQGLQFLFEYFSETQRNKGNFPGRFSGRQFSNSRSEMNVSTLELGDSALYLCASSLTGGNPTGELFFGEGSRLTVL.

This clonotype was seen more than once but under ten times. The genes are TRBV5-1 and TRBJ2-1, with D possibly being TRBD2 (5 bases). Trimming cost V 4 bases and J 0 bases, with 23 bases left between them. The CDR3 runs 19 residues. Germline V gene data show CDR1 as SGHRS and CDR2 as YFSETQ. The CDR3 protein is CASSPPVASRESSYNEQFF. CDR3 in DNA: TGCGCCAGCAGCCCGCCAGTTGCTTCTAGGGAGAGCTCCTACAATGAGCAGTTCTTC. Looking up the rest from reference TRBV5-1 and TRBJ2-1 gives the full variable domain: KAGVTQTPRYLIKTRGQQVTLSCSPISGHRSVSWYQQTPGQGLQFLFEYFSETQRNKGNFPGRFSGRQFSNSRSEMNVSTLELGDSALYLCASSPPVASRESSYNEQFFGPGTRLTVL.

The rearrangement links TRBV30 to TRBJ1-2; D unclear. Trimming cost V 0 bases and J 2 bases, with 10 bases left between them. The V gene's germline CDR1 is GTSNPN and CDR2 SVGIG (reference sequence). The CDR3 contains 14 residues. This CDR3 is CAWSVRGPNYGYTF. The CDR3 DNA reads TGTGCCTGGAGTGTACGAGGGCCCAACTATGGCTACACCTTC.

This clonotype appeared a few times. Here the CDR3 reads CASRPTPAGELFF. The CDR3 bases are TGTGCCAGCAGACCGACTCCAGCCGGGGAGCTGTTTTTT. The chain has TRBV28 and TRBJ2-2; D uncertain. V was trimmed by 6 bases and J by 6 bases, leaving 11 bases between them. CDR1 is MDHEN, CDR2 SYDVKM, per germline. The CDR3 spans 13 residues.

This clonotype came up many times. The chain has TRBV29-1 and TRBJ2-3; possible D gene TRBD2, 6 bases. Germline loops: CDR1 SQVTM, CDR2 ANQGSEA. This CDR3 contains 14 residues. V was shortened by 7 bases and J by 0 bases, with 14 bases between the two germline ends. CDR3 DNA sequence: TGCAGCGCCCGGGAGTGGGGGAGCACAGATACGCAGTATTTT. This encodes CSAREWGSTDTQYF.

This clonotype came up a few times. Here the CDR3 DNA reads TGCTGTCCTAGCGGGAGGGAAAATGAGCAGTTCTTC. Translating it yields CCPSGRENEQFF. V gene TRBV20-1 combines with J gene TRBJ2-1, with TRBD2 identical over 12 bases. CDR1 and CDR2 (germline): DFQATT, SNEGSKA (reference sequence). The CDR3 has 12 residues.

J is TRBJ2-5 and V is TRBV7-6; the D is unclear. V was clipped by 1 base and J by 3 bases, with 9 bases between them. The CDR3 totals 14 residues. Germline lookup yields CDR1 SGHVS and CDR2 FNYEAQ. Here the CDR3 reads CASSLVSLEETQYF. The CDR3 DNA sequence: TGTGCCAGCAGCTTAGTAAGTCTGGAAGAGACCCAGTACTTC.

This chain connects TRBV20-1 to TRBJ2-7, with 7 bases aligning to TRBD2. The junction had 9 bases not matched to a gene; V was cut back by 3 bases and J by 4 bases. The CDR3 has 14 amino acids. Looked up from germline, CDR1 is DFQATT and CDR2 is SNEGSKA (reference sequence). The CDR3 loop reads CSARDTSETYEQYF. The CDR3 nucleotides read TGCAGTGCTAGGGATACTAGCGAAACTTACGAGCAGTACTTC.

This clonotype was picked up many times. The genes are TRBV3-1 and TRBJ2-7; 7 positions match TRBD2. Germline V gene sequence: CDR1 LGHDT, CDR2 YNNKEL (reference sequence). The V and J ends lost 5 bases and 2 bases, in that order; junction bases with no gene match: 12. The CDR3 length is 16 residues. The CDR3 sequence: CASSTTGGSSPYEQYF. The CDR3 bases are TGTGCCAGCAGCACCACGGGCGGGAGCAGTCCCTACGAGCAGTACTTC.

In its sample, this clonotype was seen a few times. The CDR3 DNA reads TGTGCCAGCAGCTTAGTAGGGGCTCAGCAAGGCGAGACCCAGTACTTC. This gives the protein CASSLVGAQQGETQYF. The gene calls are TRBV7-2 and TRBJ2-5; tentative D call: TRBD1 (5 bases). Deletions cut 1 base from V and 5 bases from J, with 17 bases between. The CDR3 extends over 16 amino acids. Germline CDR1 SGHTA, CDR2 FQGNSA.

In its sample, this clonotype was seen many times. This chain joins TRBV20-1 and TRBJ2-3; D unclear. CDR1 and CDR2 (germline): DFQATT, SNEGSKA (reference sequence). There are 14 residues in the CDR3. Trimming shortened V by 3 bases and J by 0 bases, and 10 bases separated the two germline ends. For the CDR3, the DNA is TGCAGTGCTAGGGAGTCCCCAAGCACAGATACGCAGTATTTT. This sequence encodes CSARESPSTDTQYF.

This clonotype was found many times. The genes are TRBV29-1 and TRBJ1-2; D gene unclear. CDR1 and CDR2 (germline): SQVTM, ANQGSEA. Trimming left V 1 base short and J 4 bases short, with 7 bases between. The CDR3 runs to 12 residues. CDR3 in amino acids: CSVEGTTYGYTF. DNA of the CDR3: TGCAGCGTTGAAGGGACGACCTATGGCTACACCTTC. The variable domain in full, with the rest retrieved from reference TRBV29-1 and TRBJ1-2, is SAVISQKPSRDICQRGTSLTIQCQVDSQVTMMFWYRQQPGQSLTLIATANQGSEATYESGFVIDKFPISRPNLTFSTLTVSNMSPEDSSIYLCSVEGTTYGYTFGSGTRLTVV.

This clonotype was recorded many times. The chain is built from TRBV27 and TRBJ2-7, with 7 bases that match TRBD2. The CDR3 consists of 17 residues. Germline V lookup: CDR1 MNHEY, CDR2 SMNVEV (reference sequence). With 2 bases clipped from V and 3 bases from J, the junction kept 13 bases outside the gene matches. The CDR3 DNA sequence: TGTGCCAGCAGTTTAAAGCTAGCGGACCCACCGGGCTACGAGCAGTACTTC. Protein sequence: CASSLKLADPPGYEQYF.

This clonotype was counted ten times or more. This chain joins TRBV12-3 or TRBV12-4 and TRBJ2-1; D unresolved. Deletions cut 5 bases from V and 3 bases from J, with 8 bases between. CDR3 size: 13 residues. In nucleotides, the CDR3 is TGTGCCAGCAGTGAAGGAGACTACAATGAGCAGTTCTTC. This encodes CASSEGDYNEQFF.

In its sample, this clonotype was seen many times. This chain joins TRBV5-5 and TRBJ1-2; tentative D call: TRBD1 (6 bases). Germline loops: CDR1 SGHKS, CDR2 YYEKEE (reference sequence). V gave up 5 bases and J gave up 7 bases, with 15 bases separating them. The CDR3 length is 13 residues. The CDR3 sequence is CASRLAGTRGYTF. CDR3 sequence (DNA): TGTGCCAGCAGATTAGCCGGGACACGTGGCTACACCTTC.

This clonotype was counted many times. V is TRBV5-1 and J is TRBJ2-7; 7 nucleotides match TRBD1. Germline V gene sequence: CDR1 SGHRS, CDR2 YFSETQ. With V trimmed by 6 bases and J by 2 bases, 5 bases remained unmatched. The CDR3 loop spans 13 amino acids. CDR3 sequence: CASKTTGAYEQYF. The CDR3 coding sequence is TGCGCCAGCAAGACCACAGGGGCCTACGAGCAGTACTTC.

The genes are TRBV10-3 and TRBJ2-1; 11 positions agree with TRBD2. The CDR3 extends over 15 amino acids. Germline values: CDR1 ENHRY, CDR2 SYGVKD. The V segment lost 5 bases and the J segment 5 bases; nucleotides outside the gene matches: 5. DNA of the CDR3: TGTGCCATCAGTAAAGAACTAGCGGGAGACAATGAGCAGTTCTTC. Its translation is CAISKELAGDNEQFF.

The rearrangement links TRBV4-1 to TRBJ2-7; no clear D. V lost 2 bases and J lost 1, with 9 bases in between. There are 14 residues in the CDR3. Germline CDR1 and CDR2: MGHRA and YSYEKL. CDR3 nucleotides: TGCGCCAGCAGCCAACCCGCGGAATCCTACGAGCAGTACTTC. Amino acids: CASSQPAESYEQYF.

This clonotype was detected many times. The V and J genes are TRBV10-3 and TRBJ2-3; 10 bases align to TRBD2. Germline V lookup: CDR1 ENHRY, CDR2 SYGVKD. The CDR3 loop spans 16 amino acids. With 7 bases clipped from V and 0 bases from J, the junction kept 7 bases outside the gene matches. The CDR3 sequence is CAITEPTSGSTDTQYF. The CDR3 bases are TGTGCCATCACGGAGCCGACTAGCGGGAGCACAGATACGCAGTATTTT.

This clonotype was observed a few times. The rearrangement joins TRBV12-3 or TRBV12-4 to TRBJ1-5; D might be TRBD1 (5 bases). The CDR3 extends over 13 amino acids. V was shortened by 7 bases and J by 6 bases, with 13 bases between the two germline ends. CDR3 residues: CASTRGDGQPQHF. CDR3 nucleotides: TGTGCCAGCACAAGGGGAGACGGTCAGCCCCAGCATTTT.

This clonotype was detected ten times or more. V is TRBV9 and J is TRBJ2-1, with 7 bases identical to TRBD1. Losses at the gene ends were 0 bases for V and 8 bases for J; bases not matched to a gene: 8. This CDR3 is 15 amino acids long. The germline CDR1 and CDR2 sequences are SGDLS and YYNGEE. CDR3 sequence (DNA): TGTGCCAGCAGCGTAGCGAGACAGGGTAACTATGAGCAGTTCTTC. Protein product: CASSVARQGNYEQFF.

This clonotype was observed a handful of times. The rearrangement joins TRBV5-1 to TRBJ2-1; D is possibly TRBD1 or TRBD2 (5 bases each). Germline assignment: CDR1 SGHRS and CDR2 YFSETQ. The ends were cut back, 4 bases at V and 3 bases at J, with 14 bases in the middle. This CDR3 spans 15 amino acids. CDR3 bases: TGCGCCAGCAGCCCGGTGGGGGTGAACTACAATGAGCAGTTCTTC. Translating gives CASSPVGVNYNEQFF.

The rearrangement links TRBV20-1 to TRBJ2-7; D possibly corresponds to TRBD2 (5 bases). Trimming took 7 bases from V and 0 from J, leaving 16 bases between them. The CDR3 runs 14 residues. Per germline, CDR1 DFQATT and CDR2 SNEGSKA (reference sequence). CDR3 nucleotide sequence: TGCAGTGTTACTGGACTCATACGCTCCTACGAGCAGTACTTC. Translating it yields CSVTGLIRSYEQYF.

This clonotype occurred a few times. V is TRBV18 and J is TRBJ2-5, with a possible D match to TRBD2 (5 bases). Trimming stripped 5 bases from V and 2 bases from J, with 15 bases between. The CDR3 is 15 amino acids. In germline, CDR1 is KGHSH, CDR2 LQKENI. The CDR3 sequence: CASSVLAGVQETQYF. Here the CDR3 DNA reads TGTGCCAGCTCAGTTCTGGCGGGTGTTCAAGAGACCCAGTACTTC.

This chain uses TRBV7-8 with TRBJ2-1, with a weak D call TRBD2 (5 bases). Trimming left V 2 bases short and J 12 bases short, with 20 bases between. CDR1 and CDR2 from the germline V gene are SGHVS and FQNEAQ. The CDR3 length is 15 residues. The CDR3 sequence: CASSLSRLAPHGQFF. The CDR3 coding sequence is TGTGCCAGCAGCTTAAGTAGGCTAGCCCCCCATGGGCAGTTCTTC.

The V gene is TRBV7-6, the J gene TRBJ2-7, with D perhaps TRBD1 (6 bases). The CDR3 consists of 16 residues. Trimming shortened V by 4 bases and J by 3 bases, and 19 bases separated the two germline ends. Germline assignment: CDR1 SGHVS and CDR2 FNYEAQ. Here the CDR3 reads CASSWTQGPTGYEQYF. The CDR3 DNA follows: TGTGCCAGCAGCTGGACGCAGGGGCCGACAGGCTACGAGCAGTACTTC.